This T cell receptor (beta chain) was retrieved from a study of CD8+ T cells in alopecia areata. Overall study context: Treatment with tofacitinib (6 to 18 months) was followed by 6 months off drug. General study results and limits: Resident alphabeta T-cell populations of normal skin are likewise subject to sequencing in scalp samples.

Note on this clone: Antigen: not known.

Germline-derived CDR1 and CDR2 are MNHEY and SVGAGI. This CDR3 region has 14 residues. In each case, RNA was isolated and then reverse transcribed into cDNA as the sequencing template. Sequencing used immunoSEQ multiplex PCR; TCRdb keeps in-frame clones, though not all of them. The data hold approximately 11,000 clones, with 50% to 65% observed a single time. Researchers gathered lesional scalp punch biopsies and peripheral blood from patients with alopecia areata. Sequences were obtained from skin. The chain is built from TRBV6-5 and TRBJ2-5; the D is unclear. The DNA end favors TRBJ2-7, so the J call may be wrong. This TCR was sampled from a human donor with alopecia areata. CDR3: CASSYGQAYYEQYF. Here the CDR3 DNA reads TGTGCCAGCAGTTACGGGCAGGCGTACTACGAGCAGTACTTC.